This T cell receptor beta chain was documented in a study of T cell repertoires in MIS-A myocarditis (dated by TCRdb to between 2022 and 2023). V gives up 4 bases and J gives up 5 bases, and the segment between their germline ends measures 9 bases. From the cysteine up to the phenylalanine, the CDR3 has a length of 13 residues. Just CDR3 DNA is preserved here, 39 bases in frame from base 1. CDR1 and CDR2 are drawn from the germline V gene (reference sequence): WNHNN, SYGVQD. The immunoSEQ bias-controlled multiplex PCR was used to amplify TCRbeta CDR3 regions, which were then sequenced at high throughput. In the source study's methods: The immunoSEQ vendor pipeline collapsed and filtered the CDR3 sequences so that the abundance and frequency of each unique TCRbeta CDR3 could be quantified. CD-HIT clustered dominant CDR3 amino acid sequences with SARS-CoV-2-specific ImmuneCODE TCRbeta sequences at a 90% global sequence identity threshold. Clones were classed as hyperexpanded at frequencies of 0.1 to 1 and as large at frequencies of 0.01 to 0.1. For the dominant clones, CDR3 amino acid sequences and V and J gene assignments were confirmed with MiXCR. The R stringdist package was used to compute Levenshtein distances between the patient clonotypes and the ImmuneCODE hits. This is the immuneACCESS table as TCRdb keeps it, with only in-frame sequences that have V and J called. A part of the clones is gone; compared with another copy, unresolved V genes explain less than half, and the rest is unexplained. V and J calls and clone size are those listed in that table; D and trimming were worked out from the DNA. In this sample the table shows 11,000 or so clones, roughly four fifths of which occur a single time. The ten largest clones represent over 25% of the sample.

The sample holds a few counts of this clone. What antigen it recognizes has not been identified. No much larger clone exists at a distance of one base, and base qualities are not known. The QIAamp DNA FFPE kit was used to extract genomic DNA from formalin-fixed paraffin-embedded autopsy tissue. The sample taken for sequencing was right ventricle heart tissue obtained at autopsy. Interpreted using the paper, the cell subset or site label stands for: cardiac tissue sample (left or right ventricle, interventricular septum, or pericardium). The chain links TRBV10-1 with TRBJ2-1, with no reliable assignment of the D segment. The sequence derives from a man aged 18-30 years with fulminant myocarditis from multisystem inflammatory syndrome in adults (MIS-A) after COVID-19. In nucleotides, the sequence is TGCGCCAGCAGTGCTAAATGGGACAATGAGCAGTTCTTC. Its amino acids are CASSAKWDNEQFF.